A selection of T cell receptor beta chains follows, all from one sample in a study of shared clonotypes between healthy human individuals. Sequencing was performed with immunoSEQ multiplex PCR; in TCRdb, only in-frame clones are kept and a portion is missing. The table lists approximately 2,000,000 clones, 93% of them singletons, with under 2% in the top ten. Sequencing was performed on naive CD8+ T cells from PBMCs. These receptors were collected from a man younger than 35 in good health. Some clones in this sample may be carry-over from other donors' samples. CDR3s include the opening cysteine and the closing phenylalanine or tryptophan. Clone sizes are given selectively: once, few, many, or a class where the clone is expanded.

v_call	j_call	clone_size	cdr3_aa
TRBV27	TRBJ1-1	NA	CASSKGTPNTEAFF
TRBV4-2	TRBJ2-3	NA	CASSPLASSTDTQYF
TRBV14	TRBJ2-7	NA	CASSPFMGVSYEQYF
TRBV27	TRBJ2-7	NA	CASSLWTSGSYEQYF
TRBV7-9	TRBJ1-2	NA	CASSARTGVEAINYGYTF
TRBV11-2	TRBJ2-1	NA	CASSLGAPGTKSSYNEQFF
TRBV15	TRBJ1-4	NA	CATSRERGPTNEKLFF
TRBV7-3	TRBJ2-1	NA	CASSHGRGYEQFF
TRBV4-1	TRBJ1-5	NA	CASSQIAGSSNQPQHF
TRBV15	TRBJ1-2	NA	CATSRGGASYGYTF
TRBV6-5	TRBJ1-2	NA	CASSYDGGLYGYTF
TRBV27	TRBJ2-1	NA	CASMGLVGEQFF
TRBV5-1	TRBJ2-1	NA	CASSRAPGSSTYNEQFF
TRBV11-2	TRBJ2-3	NA	CASSPPSGQGTDTQYF
TRBV28	TRBJ2-2	NA	CATGEGAKAGELFF
TRBV5-1	TRBJ2-3	NA	CASSARTSGSPDTQYF
TRBV7-6	TRBJ1-3	NA	CASSTRDPGNTIYF
TRBV27	TRBJ2-7	NA	CASSLSPGTSSYEQYF
TRBV5-1	TRBJ2-7	NA	CASRPVGGFYEQYF
TRBV6-5	TRBJ1-2	once	CASRTENYGYTF
TRBV4-1	TRBJ2-3	NA	CASSQEGAATRDTQYF
TRBV15	TRBJ2-1	once	CATSGWDSPYNEQFF
TRBV6-6	TRBJ1-5	NA	CASSSLDSNQPQHF
TRBV28	TRBJ2-2	NA	CASSPTVGDFNTGELFF
TRBV27	TRBJ2-1	NA	CASSSTHGGKEQFF
TRBV7-8	TRBJ2-1	NA	CASNPLAGDYYNEQFF
TRBV11-2	TRBJ1-1	NA	CASSLGSNTEAFF
TRBV11-2	TRBJ2-7	NA	CASSFARQGTYEQYF
TRBV28	TRBJ2-3	NA	CASSAGLGFSTDTQYF
TRBV9	TRBJ2-3	NA	CASSETSGRLTDTQYF
TRBV6-5	TRBJ2-3	NA	CASSYSFRKADTQYF
TRBV27	TRBJ2-7	NA	CASSLSWTSGTHEQYF
TRBV6-1	TRBJ2-7	NA	CASSPDRAYEQYF
TRBV7-7	TRBJ2-3	NA	CASSLTLADTQYF
TRBV30	TRBJ1-1	few	CAWSIGEAFF
TRBV19	TRBJ1-5	NA	CASSIVPGSHQPQHF
TRBV27	TRBJ2-3	once	CASSLQETDTQYF
TRBV27	TRBJ2-7	NA	CASSLGLAVTYEQYF
TRBV5-4	TRBJ2-7	NA	CASSFSGTISYEQYF
TRBV7-9	TRBJ2-5	NA	CSIEEETQYF
TRBV28	TRBJ1-1	NA	CASSLALGKDTEAFF